Shown below are 23 T cell receptor beta chains from a single sample sequenced in a study of response to subunit inactivated influenza vaccine. Via MiXCR, TCRdb re-called the RT-PCR reads, giving one row per CDR3 protein. The sample yields about 520,000 distinct CDR3 sequences, 25% seen once. Material: CD4+ T cells sorted from PBMCs, obtained roughly 5 days after vaccination. The receptors derive from a middle-aged man who received an inactivated influenza vaccine.

The gene calls are TRBV12-5 and TRBJ2-3; 7 bases fit TRBD1. V shed 0 bases and J 6 bases; nucleotides not matched to a gene: 9. This CDR3 has 16 residues. CDR1 and CDR2 (germline): LGHNT, FRNRAP. CDR3 sequence reads: CASGLVRGLPMDTQYF. In nucleotides, the CDR3 is TGTGCTAGTGGTTTGGTAAGGGGGCTCCCTATGGATACGCAGTATTTT.

The sample holds a few counts of this clonotype. J is TRBJ2-7 and V is TRBV6-1, with a tentative D call TRBD1 (6 bases). Per the germline V gene, CDR1 is MNHNS and CDR2 is SASEGT. This CDR3 has 14 residues. Between the trimmed V and J ends, which lost 6 bases and 1 base, there was a span of 13 bases. CDR3 residues: CASSQVGQSYEQYF. Here the CDR3 DNA reads TGTGCCAGCAGCCAAGTGGGACAATCCTACGAGCAGTACTTC.

The chain links TRBV5-1 to TRBJ2-1, with 9 bases identical to TRBD1. Germline CDR1 SGHRS, CDR2 YFSETQ. This CDR3 region has 16 residues. With V trimmed by 4 bases and J by 5 bases, 10 bases remained unmatched. The CDR3 here is CASSTLRDRDNNEQFF. In DNA, the CDR3 is TGCGCCAGCAGCACGCTCCGGGACAGGGATAACAATGAGCAGTTCTTC.

The chain has TRBV20-1 and TRBJ2-2; 11 bases map to TRBD2. CDR1 DFQATT and CDR2 SNEGSKA come from the germline V gene (reference sequence). The CDR3 spans 16 residues. The V and J ends lost 3 bases and 2 bases, in that order; junction bases with no gene match: 5. This CDR3 reads CSASPGTSGNTGELFF. CDR3 coding DNA: TGCAGTGCTAGTCCCGGGACTAGCGGAAACACCGGGGAGCTGTTTTTT.

The chain employs TRBV28 and TRBJ2-2; 7 bases align to TRBD1. The CDR3 runs to 13 residues. Per germline, CDR1 MDHEN and CDR2 SYDVKM. V shed 6 bases, J shed 6 bases, and the junction held 4 bases outside the gene matches. CDR3 sequence (DNA): TGTGCCAGCAGGCGACAGGGAGCCGGGGAGCTGTTTTTT. Protein sequence: CASRRQGAGELFF.

Of note for this clonotype: A junction end diverges from the germline sequence, so it may reflect a read error. The gene calls are TRBV7-7 and TRBJ2-1; 12 bases align to TRBD2. The CDR3 is 15 amino acids. The germline V gene encodes CDR1 SSHAT and CDR2 FNYEAQ (reference sequence). The CDR3 sequence: CASSRRTSGEDEQFF. CDR3 nucleotides: TGTGCTAGCAGCCGACGGACTAGCGGGGAGGATGAGCAGTTCTTC.

This clonotype has at least ten counts. This chain uses TRBV6-5 with TRBJ1-2; D is uncertain. The CDR3 runs 14 residues. V was pared by 0 bases and J by 3 bases, with 8 bases between. The germline V gene encodes CDR1 MNHEY and CDR2 SVGAGI. The CDR3 DNA is TGTGCCAGCAGTTACTCTGCCGGGGACTATGGCTACACCTTC. It codes for CASSYSAGDYGYTF.

A remark on this clonotype: Germline is not matched at one junction end, which may reflect a read error. The chain is built from TRBV10-3 and TRBJ2-2; D remains ambiguous. The CDR3 is 13 amino acids. CDR1 is ENHRY, CDR2 SYGVKD, per germline. The CDR3 DNA is TGTGCCATCAGTGGGCAGAACGCCGGGGAGCTGTTTTTT. It yields the protein CAISGQNAGELFF.

In this sample, this clonotype turned up a few times. The V and J genes are TRBV15 and TRBJ1-1; D uncertain. This CDR3 is 15 amino acids long. V dropped 3 bases and J dropped 0 bases, with 11 bases sitting between them. Germline values: CDR1 LNHNV, CDR2 YYDKDF (reference sequence). CDR3 nucleotides: TGTGCCACCAGCAGGGTCGGAACAATGAACACTGAAGCTTTCTTT. Encoded protein: CATSRVGTMNTEAFF.

This clonotype was seen a handful of times. The rearrangement uses TRBV20-1 and TRBJ2-7, with a tentative D call TRBD1 (6 bases). This CDR3 contains 15 residues. With 6 bases removed from V and 4 bases from J, the gap between germline ends came to 22 bases. Germline V gene lookup returns CDR1 DFQATT and CDR2 SNEGSKA (reference sequence). The DNA for the CDR3 is TGCAGTGCCTACCCGCAGGGACACCTACCTTACGAGCAGTACTTC. Translated, it gives CSAYPQGHLPYEQYF.

The chain joins TRBV10-3 to TRBJ1-2, with 7 bases that match TRBD1. Germline CDR1 reads ENHRY; CDR2 reads SYGVKD. After removal of 4 bases from V and 8 bases from J, the junction contained 7 bases not matched to a gene. The CDR3 is made up of 13 amino acids. The CDR3 sequence: CAISVEGAGGYTF. DNA of the CDR3: TGTGCCATCAGTGTTGAGGGGGCGGGCGGCTACACCTTC.

Ten or more counts support this clonotype. The rearrangement joins TRBV7-9 to TRBJ2-5; D might be TRBD2 (6 bases). The CDR3 is 14 residues long. Trimming stripped 0 bases from V and 2 bases from J, with 7 bases between. Germline CDR1 and CDR2: SEHNR and FQNEAQ (reference sequence). The chain's CDR3 is CASSLAGRQETQYF. The CDR3 DNA reads TGTGCCAGCAGCTTAGCCGGGAGACAAGAGACCCAGTACTTC.

This clonotype has a handful of counts. V is TRBV20-1 and J is TRBJ2-7; 7 bases fit TRBD2. There are 15 residues in the CDR3. Germline loops: CDR1 DFQATT, CDR2 SNEGSKA (reference sequence). The junction had 5 bases not matched to a gene; V was cut back by 0 bases and J by 0 bases. CDR3 in DNA: TGCAGTGCTAGAGATTCGGGGGGTTTCTCCTACGAGCAGTACTTC. This encodes CSARDSGGFSYEQYF.

The CDR3 here is CSTAPGSNQPQHF. The CDR3 bases are TGCAGTACCGCCCCGGGGAGCAATCAGCCCCAGCATTTT. The rearrangement links TRBV20-1 to TRBJ1-5; D is unresolved. V lost 8 bases and J lost 1, with 12 bases in between. CDR1 is DFQATT and CDR2 is SNEGSKA in the germline V gene (reference sequence). The CDR3 contains 13 residues.

This clonotype appeared a few times. V usage is TRBV20-1 and J usage is TRBJ2-3, with TRBD2 matching 14 bases. Per the germline V gene, CDR1 is DFQATT and CDR2 is SNEGSKA (reference sequence). Trimming cost V 6 bases and J 4 bases; bases outside gene matches: 6. The CDR3 totals 15 residues. The CDR3 region has the DNA TGCAGTGCCGCAGGGACTAGCGGGGGTGCAGATACGCAGTATTTT. This encodes CSAAGTSGGADTQYF.

The chain joins TRBV12-3 or TRBV12-4 to TRBJ2-2; TRBD2 is a possible D gene (5 bases). The CDR3 spans 15 residues. Trimming stripped 3 bases from V and 4 bases from J, with 12 bases between. The chain's CDR3 is CASSLRASGTGELFF. The CDR3 DNA reads as TGTGCCAGCAGTTTGCGGGCGTCTGGCACCGGGGAGCTGTTTTTT.

Many counts were recorded for this clonotype. The rearrangement joins TRBV12-3 or TRBV12-4 to TRBJ2-7; perhaps TRBD2 as D (6 bases). The CDR3 length is 15 residues. The V gene lost 3 bases and the J gene lost 3 bases, with 15 bases spanning the gap. In DNA, the CDR3 is TGTGCCAGCAGTTTCGGAGGGCATGGAAACTACGAGCAGTACTTC. This encodes CASSFGGHGNYEQYF.

This sequence joins TRBV6-5 and TRBJ2-7; D might be TRBD1 (5 bases). Trimming took off 2 bases at V and 2 bases at J, with 13 bases between the two ends. Germline CDR1 is MNHEY and CDR2 is SVGAGI. The CDR3 loop spans 15 amino acids. CDR3 protein: CASSYGREPTYEQYF. The CDR3 DNA sequence: TGTGCCAGCAGTTACGGCAGGGAACCGACCTACGAGCAGTACTTC.

This clonotype was seen only a few times. The chain joins TRBV4-3 to TRBJ2-2; 8 bases fit TRBD2. The germline V gene has CDR1 LGHNA and CDR2 YSLEER. The CDR3 spans 17 residues. V was clipped by 0 bases and J by 6 bases; unmatched bases: 9. The CDR3 sequence is CASSQEKAGALSGELFF. CDR3 in DNA: TGCGCCAGCAGCCAAGAAAAAGCGGGGGCGCTATCCGGGGAGCTGTTTTTT.

The rearrangement joins TRBV6-5 to TRBJ2-1; tentatively, D is TRBD1 or TRBD2 (5 bases each). The germline CDR1 and CDR2 sequences are MNHEY and SVGAGI. V dropped 4 bases and J dropped 1 base, with 11 bases sitting between them. The CDR3 sequence is 15 residues long. CDR3 bases: TGTGCCAGCAGTTTCCGGGACGGTTCCTACAATGAGCAGTTCTTC. Amino acids: CASSFRDGSYNEQFF.

This sequence joins TRBV12-3 or TRBV12-4 and TRBJ2-2; 10 nucleotides agree with TRBD2. V lost 6 bases to trimming and J lost 8 bases; unmatched junction nucleotides: 9. The CDR3 covers 15 residues. CDR3 DNA: TGTGCCAGCAGCCTTAGCGGGGGGTATGAGGGGGAGCTGTTTTTT. Translation: CASSLSGGYEGELFF.

V and J are TRBV12-3 or TRBV12-4 and TRBJ1-1; unclear D gene. CDR3 size: 11 residues. V shed 2 bases and J shed 10 bases, with 8 bases lying between them. The CDR3 region is CASSLRAVAFF. In nucleotides, the CDR3 is TGTGCCAGCAGTTTAAGGGCTGTAGCTTTCTTT.

CDR3: CASSQGLAGDSYEQYF. CDR3 bases: TGCGCCAGCAGCCAAGGACTAGCGGGGGACTCCTACGAGCAGTACTTC. V usage is TRBV4-1 and J usage is TRBJ2-7; 12 nucleotides line up with TRBD2. Germline V gives CDR1 MGHRA, CDR2 YSYEKL. This CDR3 region has 16 residues. The V gene end was trimmed by 1 base and the J gene end by 0 bases; junction bases not matched to a gene: 1.